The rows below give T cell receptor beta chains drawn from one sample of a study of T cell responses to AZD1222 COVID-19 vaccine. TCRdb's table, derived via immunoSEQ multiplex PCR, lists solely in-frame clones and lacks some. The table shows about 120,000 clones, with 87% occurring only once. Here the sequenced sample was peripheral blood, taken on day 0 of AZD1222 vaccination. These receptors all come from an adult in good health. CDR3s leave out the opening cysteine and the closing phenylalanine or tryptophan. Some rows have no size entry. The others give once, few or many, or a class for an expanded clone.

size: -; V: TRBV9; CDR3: ASSVALIGTIPYGYT
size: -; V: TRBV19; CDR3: ASSIQGSRSGNTIY
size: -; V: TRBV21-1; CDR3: ASSTRRDRANYGYT
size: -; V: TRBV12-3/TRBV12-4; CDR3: ASSFGPTGELF
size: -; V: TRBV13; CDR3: ASRLGIATEAF
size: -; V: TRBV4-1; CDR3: ASSQATGSHNSPLH
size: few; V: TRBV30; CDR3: AWSLYIGSASYEQY
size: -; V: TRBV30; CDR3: AWSVRIRYSYGYT
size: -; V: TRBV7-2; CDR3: ASSLTGVRMGNEQF
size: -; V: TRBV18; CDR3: ASSGQGDTEAF
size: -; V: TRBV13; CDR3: ATAWGNYGYT
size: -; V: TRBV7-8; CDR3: ASSLAIRGSGNTIY
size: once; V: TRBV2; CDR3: ASSARGSTDTQY
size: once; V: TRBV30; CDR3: AWSVTGDTEAF
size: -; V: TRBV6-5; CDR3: ASIRGGGYT
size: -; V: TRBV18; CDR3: ASSTGTDYEQY
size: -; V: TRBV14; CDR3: ASRRRGGGYEQY
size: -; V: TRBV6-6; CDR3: ASSLTGSYAGNTIY
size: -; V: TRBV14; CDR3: ASSLRASFYGYT
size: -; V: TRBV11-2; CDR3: ASSPRDGSYNEQF
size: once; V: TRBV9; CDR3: ASSVSPDRTTEAF
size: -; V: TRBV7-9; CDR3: ASSRGAEQY
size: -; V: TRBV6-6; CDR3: ASSPDLRSYEQY
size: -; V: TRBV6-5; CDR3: ASSYSGVYTEAF
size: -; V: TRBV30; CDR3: AWSVRGTVNQPQH
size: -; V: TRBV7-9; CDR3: ATEPGVRETQY
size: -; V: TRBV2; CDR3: ASKNYEREKLF
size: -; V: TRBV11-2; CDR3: ASSLGGGLQPQH
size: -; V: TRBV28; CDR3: ASSLDFRELYEQY
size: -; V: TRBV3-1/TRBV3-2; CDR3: ASSQDITSGGSLEF
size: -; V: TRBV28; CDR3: ASSPPDRGRQPQH